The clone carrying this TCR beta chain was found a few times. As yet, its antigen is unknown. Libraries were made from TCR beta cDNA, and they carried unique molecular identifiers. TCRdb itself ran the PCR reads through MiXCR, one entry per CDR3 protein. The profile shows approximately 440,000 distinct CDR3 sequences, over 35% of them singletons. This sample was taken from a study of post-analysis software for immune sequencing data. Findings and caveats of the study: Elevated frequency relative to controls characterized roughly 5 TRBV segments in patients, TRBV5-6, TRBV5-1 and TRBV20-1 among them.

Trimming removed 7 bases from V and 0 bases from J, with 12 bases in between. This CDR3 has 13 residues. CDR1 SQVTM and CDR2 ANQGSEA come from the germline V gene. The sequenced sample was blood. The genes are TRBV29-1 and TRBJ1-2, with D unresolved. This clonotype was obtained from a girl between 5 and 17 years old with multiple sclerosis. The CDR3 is CSATGRANYGYTF. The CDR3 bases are TGCAGCGCAACGGGCCGTGCTAACTATGGCTACACCTTC. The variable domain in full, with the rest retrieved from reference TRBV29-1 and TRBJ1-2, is SAVISQKPSRDICQRGTSLTIQCQVDSQVTMMFWYRQQPGQSLTLIATANQGSEATYESGFVIDKFPISRPNLTFSTLTVSNMSPEDSSIYLCSATGRANYGYTFGSGTRLTVV.